This T cell receptor beta chain derives from a study of T cell repertoires in cytomegalovirus infection. Study at large: Public TCR beta signatures provided an indication of both CMV infection and a matching HLA type. General observations from the study: Identification of carriers of CMV plus the relevant HLA was achieved through cumulative public TCR beta family frequency. There were HLA-C-restricted CMV-specific TCR beta clonotypes dominating the ex vivo response.

One entry per CDR3 protein results from TCRdb running MiXCR on the reads. In the table there are around 130,000 distinct CDR3 sequences, roughly a quarter of which are singletons. The junction had 11 bases not matched to a gene; V was cut back by 1 base and J by 5 bases. The germline V gene has CDR1 SGHAT and CDR2 FQNNGV. The CDR3 covers 18 residues. In this sample, this clonotype turned up a few times. Its antigen is still unknown. The V and J genes are TRBV11-2 and TRBJ2-1, with 10 nucleotides matching TRBD2. Specimen: PBMCs, sequenced either directly or after in vitro stimulation (not recorded which). This clonotype was obtained from a human donor in good health (CMV status not recorded). Some clones in this sample may be carry-over from other donors' samples. The CDR3 sequence: CASSLGLAGGVGDNEQFF. Here the CDR3 DNA reads TGTGCCAGCAGCTTAGGGTTAGCGGGAGGAGTAGGTGACAATGAGCAGTTCTTC.